This TCR beta chain was obtained from a study of T cells after posttransplantation cyclophosphamide. Findings and caveats of the study: Tissue-infiltrating T cells from skin or gut overlapped little with blood T cells. Recipient CMV seropositivity and CMV reactivation strongly tracked TRB clonality.

Notes on this clone: Its antigen is not known.

The CDR3 runs 15 residues. V was pared by 5 bases and J by 1 base, with 7 bases of the junction left unmatched. CDR1 and CDR2 from the germline V gene are SGHRS and YFSETQ. Repertoires were generated with immunoSEQ multiplex PCR, while TCRdb's copy carries only in-frame clones and drops some. Altogether around 66,000 clones are present, around 93% being singletons, with the ten largest covering around 3.1%. The sequence derives from a woman aged 25 to 39 in good health and a related stem cell transplant donor. The sequenced sample was PBMCs. The rearrangement links TRBV5-1 to TRBJ1-2, with 8 bases lining up with TRBD1. The CDR3 reads CASRTGAPNNYGYTF. In DNA form, the CDR3 reads TGCGCCAGCAGGACAGGGGCTCCTAATAACTATGGCTACACCTTC.